The 31 T cell receptor beta chains below come from one sample, sequenced in a study of blood T cell repertoires in COVID-19. Data came from immunoSEQ multiplex PCR; TCRdb stores just in-frame clones and leaves some out. The sample gives nearly 45,000 clones, approximately 80% of which show up once; around 15% is in the top ten. The specimen was peripheral blood. These TCRs come from a human donor in a cohort sampled during active COVID-19.

This chain links TRBV21-1 with TRBJ2-5; the table's D call, TRBD2, has no DNA check behind it. TRBV21-1 is shown as a pseudogene. CDR3 length equals 15 residues. The CDR3, as DNA: TGTGCCAGCAGCAACGGGCGGGAGGGCCAAGAGACCCAGTACTTC. Translated: CASSNGREGQETQYF.

The V gene is TRBV7-8, the J gene TRBJ2-1; 7 positions agree with TRBD2. The trim removed 0 bases at V and 0 bases at J, leaving 2 bases unmatched. This CDR3 is built from 16 residues. Germline V CDR1 and CDR2: SGHVS, FQNEAQ. CDR3 residues: CASSLARGSSYNEQFF. CDR3 in DNA: TGTGCCAGCAGCTTAGCGCGGGGGAGCTCCTACAATGAGCAGTTCTTC.

V usage is TRBV28 and J usage is TRBJ1-1, with unresolved D. Germline V gene lookup returns CDR1 MDHEN and CDR2 SYDVKM. Trimming removed 5 bases from V and 1 base from J, with 8 bases in between. This CDR3 is 13 amino acids long. The CDR3 nucleotides read TGTGCCAGCAGTAACGAGGGGAACACTGAAGCTTTCTTT. Its protein is CASSNEGNTEAFF. The full variable domain, its missing parts supplied by reference TRBV28 and TRBJ1-1, is DVKVTQSSRYLVKRTGEKVFLECVQDMDHENMFWYRQDPGLGLRLIYFSYDVKMKEKGDIPEGYSVSREKKERFSLILESASTNQTSMYLCASSNEGNTEAFFGQGTRLTVV.

This clone was seen more than once but under ten times. The V call is TRBV25-1, the J call TRBJ2-7; the D gene is possibly TRBD1 (5 bases). Trimming stripped 5 bases from V and 6 bases from J, with 17 bases between. The CDR3 totals 14 residues. The germline V gene encodes CDR1 MGHDK and CDR2 SYGVNS. CDR3 coding DNA: TGTGCCAGCAGTACAACTGGGTTTACAGGCGAGCAGTACTTC. It yields the protein CASSTTGFTGEQYF.

This chain connects TRBV24-1 to TRBJ2-1, with 9 bases aligning to TRBD2. CDR1 is KGHDR, CDR2 SFDVKD, per germline. CDR3 length equals 15 residues. J gave up 2 bases and V 6 bases, and 4 bases lay outside the gene matches. As DNA, the CDR3 is TGTGCCACCAGTAAAGCGGGAGGACCCTACAATGAGCAGTTCTTC. Protein: CATSKAGGPYNEQFF.

The chain joins TRBV3-1 (or the pseudogene TRBV3-2) to TRBJ2-4, with 11 nucleotides matching TRBD2. This CDR3 is 15 amino acids long. The germline V gene encodes CDR1 LGHDT and CDR2 YNNKEL (reference sequence). The V segment lost 7 bases and the J segment 3 bases; nucleotides outside the gene matches: 5. The CDR3 protein is CASTATSGVKNIQYF. In nucleotides, the CDR3 is TGTGCCAGCACCGCGACTAGCGGGGTCAAAAACATTCAGTACTTC.

The chain links TRBV4-3 to TRBJ2-7; maybe TRBD1 (6 bases). V was pared by 0 bases and J by 3 bases, with 12 bases between. The length of the CDR3 is 15 residues. Per germline, CDR1 LGHNA and CDR2 YSLEER. The CDR3 protein is CASSQDNNRVYEQYF. Written as DNA, the CDR3 is TGCGCCAGCAGCCAAGATAACAACAGGGTCTACGAGCAGTACTTC.

This clone appeared a few times. The genes are TRBV12-3 or TRBV12-4 and TRBJ1-1, with D unclear. This CDR3 is 12 amino acids long. V gave up 4 bases and J gave up 6 bases, with 9 bases separating them. CDR3 DNA sequence: TGTGCCAGCAGTTCCCCGGTTTCTGAAGCTTTCTTT. Translated: CASSSPVSEAFF.

The chain has TRBV4-1 and TRBJ2-4; D is uncertain. Germline-derived CDR1 and CDR2 are MGHRA and YSYEKL. The CDR3 runs to 17 residues. With 0 bases removed from V and 0 bases from J, the gap between germline ends came to 12 bases. CDR3: CASSQDPAYPAKNIQYF. CDR3 sequence (DNA): TGCGCCAGCAGCCAAGATCCCGCCTACCCAGCCAAAAACATTCAGTACTTC.

This sequence joins TRBV25-1 and TRBJ1-6, with D uncertain. CDR1 and CDR2 from the germline V gene are MGHDK and SYGVNS. The CDR3 is 12 amino acids. As DNA, the CDR3 is TGTGGTATGGCAGGCTATAATTCACCCCTCCACTTT. Encoded protein: CGMAGYNSPLHF.

The chain joins TRBV2 to TRBJ1-4; D is ambiguous. Trimming pared 4 bases from V and 0 bases from J, leaving 9 bases between. The CDR3 totals 15 residues. Looked up from germline, CDR1 is SNHLY and CDR2 is FYNNEI. The CDR3 sequence is CASSALSPTNEKLFF. DNA of the CDR3: TGTGCCAGCAGTGCTTTGAGTCCAACTAATGAAAAACTGTTTTTT. Supplemented by reference TRBV2 and TRBJ1-4, the full variable domain reads EPEVTQTPSHQVTQMGQEVILRCVPISNHLYFYWYRQILGQKVEFLVSFYNNEISEKSEIFDDQFSVERPDGSNFTLKIRSTKLEDSAMYFCASSALSPTNEKLFFGSGTQLSVL.

The chain recombines TRBV6-5 with TRBJ2-7; 8 nucleotides match TRBD1. The CDR3 spans 15 residues. Germline V CDR1 and CDR2: MNHEY, SVGAGI. J lost 6 bases, V lost 0 bases, and 7 bases had no gene match. CDR3 nucleotide sequence: TGTGCCAGCAGTTACTCGAGGCAGGGGGCAGGCGAGCAGTACTTC. Protein: CASSYSRQGAGEQYF.

This sequence joins TRBV27 and TRBJ2-1; possibly TRBD1 for D (6 bases). V lost 5 bases and J 0 bases, leaving 20 bases between the germline ends. This CDR3 has 18 amino acids. CDR1 MNHEY and CDR2 SMNVEV come from the germline V gene (reference sequence). The CDR3 loop reads CASSHMTGPISSYNEQFF. The CDR3 DNA is TGTGCCAGCAGTCATATGACAGGACCCATTTCCTCCTACAATGAGCAGTTCTTC.

The chain uses TRBV15 and TRBJ2-5; 8 bases agree with TRBD1. The CDR3 is 13 amino acids. Per the germline V gene, CDR1 is LNHNV and CDR2 is YYDKDF (reference sequence). The V segment lost 8 bases and the J segment 1 base; nucleotides outside the gene matches: 3. CDR3 sequence (DNA): TGTGCCACCCGTGGACAGGGCCAAGAGACCCAGTACTTC. It specifies CATRGQGQETQYF. Full variable domain (rest looked up from reference TRBV15 and TRBJ2-5): DAMVIQNPRYQVTQFGKPVTLSCSQTLNHNVMYWYQQKSSQAPKLLFHYYDKDFNNEADTPDNFQSRRPNTSFCFLDIRSPGLGDTAMYLCATRGQGQETQYFGPGTRLLVL.

V usage is TRBV4-3 and J usage is TRBJ2-3, with D possibly being TRBD1 (6 bases). The CDR3 extends over 17 amino acids. Germline assignment: CDR1 LGHNA and CDR2 YSLEER. Trimming took off 0 bases at V and 1 base at J, with 14 bases between the two ends. Written as DNA, the CDR3 is TGCGCCAGCAGCCAAGATCTTTTGAACAGGGGCACAGATACGCAGTATTTT. Translated, it gives CASSQDLLNRGTDTQYF.

The J gene is TRBJ2-1, the V gene TRBV15, with D possibly TRBD1 on 5 matching bases. The CDR3 totals 16 residues. The V end lost 5 bases, the J end lost 8 bases, and 22 bases lay between the germline ends. Germline assignment: CDR1 LNHNV and CDR2 YYDKDF (reference sequence). CDR3 loop: CATSFGVVGFRDEQFF. As DNA, the CDR3 is TGTGCCACCAGCTTTGGGGTGGTGGGGTTCAGGGATGAGCAGTTCTTC.

V is TRBV6-5 and J is TRBJ2-7, with TRBD2 identical over 8 bases. CDR1 MNHEY and CDR2 SVGAGI come from the germline V gene. This CDR3 has 16 amino acids. Unmatched junction bases numbered 9, after V lost 4 bases and J lost 1 base. This chain's CDR3 is CASSSTSGTRSYEQYF. The CDR3 bases are TGTGCCAGCAGTTCGACTTCCGGGACTAGGTCCTACGAGCAGTACTTC.

V gene TRBV27 combines with J gene TRBJ2-7, with 10 bases aligning to TRBD2. V lost 6 bases and J lost 3; bases outside the gene matches: 8. This CDR3 has 15 amino acids. The germline V gene encodes CDR1 MNHEY and CDR2 SMNVEV (reference sequence). The CDR3 spells CASSPLAGAYYEQYF. The CDR3 coding sequence is TGTGCCAGCAGCCCTCTAGCGGGAGCTTACTACGAGCAGTACTTC.

This chain joins TRBV14 and TRBJ2-7, with D possibly TRBD1 on 6 matching bases. Germline CDR1 and CDR2: SGHDN and FVKESK. This CDR3 is 13 amino acids long. Trimming took off 2 bases at V and 2 bases at J, with 7 bases between the two ends. CDR3 DNA sequence: TGTGCCAGCAGCCAATGGGACACCTACGAGCAGTACTTC. Translating it yields CASSQWDTYEQYF.

This chain connects TRBV2 to TRBJ2-7; D possibly corresponds to TRBD1 (5 bases). Per germline, CDR1 SNHLY and CDR2 FYNNEI. Trimming removed 8 bases at V and 3 bases at J, with 14 bases between. The CDR3 spans 13 residues. The CDR3 bases are TGTGCCAGCCATATAAGCAGGGTCTACGAGCAGTACTTC. Translated: CASHISRVYEQYF.

The chain carries TRBV14 and TRBJ2-2; D is possibly TRBD2 (5 bases). V was trimmed by 0 bases and J by 6 bases, leaving 17 bases between them. CDR3 length: 17 residues. Germline CDR1 reads SGHDN; CDR2 reads FVKESK. The CDR3 nucleotides read TGTGCCAGCAGCCAAGATCGCTCCCCGGGGTATCCCGGGGAGCTGTTTTTT. The encoded protein is CASSQDRSPGYPGELFF.

This clone was counted a few times. The CDR3 protein is CASHRTGRGEQYF. Here the CDR3 DNA reads TGTGCCAGCCACCGAACAGGGCGCGGCGAGCAGTACTTC. The genes are TRBV2 and TRBJ2-7; D might be TRBD1 (6 bases). The CDR3 is made up of 13 amino acids. The germline CDR1 and CDR2 sequences are SNHLY and FYNNEI. V lost 8 bases and J lost 6, with 17 bases in between.

The gene calls are TRBV28 and TRBJ2-3; D not resolved. CDR1 is MDHEN and CDR2 is SYDVKM in the germline V gene. Trimming removed 6 bases from V and 1 base from J, with 11 bases in between. The CDR3 extends over 14 amino acids. This CDR3 reads CASSERSGTDTQYF. The DNA of the CDR3 is TGTGCCAGCAGCGAACGGTCGGGCACAGATACGCAGTATTTT. The full variable domain, completed using reference TRBV28 and TRBJ2-3, is DVKVTQSSRYLVKRTGEKVFLECVQDMDHENMFWYRQDPGLGLRLIYFSYDVKMKEKGDIPEGYSVSREKKERFSLILESASTNQTSMYLCASSERSGTDTQYFGPGTRLTVL.

This chain links TRBV19 with TRBJ2-2; 13 nucleotides align to TRBD2. The CDR3 has 16 amino acids. Trimming removed 6 bases from V and 8 bases from J; junction bases left unmatched: 9. Germline V gene data show CDR1 as LNHDA and CDR2 as SQIVND (reference sequence). The CDR3 sequence: CASRVTSGRATGELFF. DNA of the CDR3: TGTGCCAGTAGAGTAACTAGCGGGAGGGCCACGGGGGAGCTGTTTTTT.

The V and J genes are TRBV14 and TRBJ2-7; weak D call: TRBD2 (6 bases). The CDR3 loop spans 13 amino acids. With 3 bases removed from V and 1 base from J, the gap between germline ends came to 7 bases. Per germline, CDR1 SGHDN and CDR2 FVKESK. CDR3 loop: CASSHRGSYEQYF. The CDR3 DNA reads as TGTGCCAGCAGCCACCGGGGGTCCTACGAGCAGTACTTC. The full variable domain, rest sourced from reference TRBV14 and TRBJ2-7, is EAGVTQFPSHSVIEKGQTVTLRCDPISGHDNLYWYRRVMGKEIKFLLHFVKESKQDESGMPNNRFLAERTGGTYSTLKVQPAELEDSGVYFCASSHRGSYEQYFGPGTRLTVT.

The V and J genes are TRBV19 and TRBJ1-1; D not certain. Germline V CDR1 and CDR2: LNHDA, SQIVND (reference sequence). V lost 5 bases, J lost 2 bases, and 15 bases lay in between. The CDR3 sequence is 15 residues long. CDR3 sequence: CASSPKTAGNTEAFF. CDR3 nucleotides: TGTGCCAGTAGTCCCAAGACCGCGGGCAACACTGAAGCTTTCTTT.

This chain links TRBV4-1 with TRBJ1-1, with unresolved D. Trimming removed 2 bases from V and 2 bases from J, with 12 bases in between. This CDR3 comprises 15 residues. The V gene's germline CDR1 is MGHRA and CDR2 YSYEKL. The CDR3 reads CASSQHRVLNTEAFF. The CDR3 DNA sequence: TGCGCCAGCAGCCAACATCGGGTCCTCAACACTGAAGCTTTCTTT.

The rearrangement uses TRBV29-1 and TRBJ2-3; 7 nucleotides agree with TRBD1. The germline V gene encodes CDR1 SQVTM and CDR2 ANQGSEA. Germline trimming cut 0 bases from V and 7 bases from J; bases unmatched to any gene: 19. The CDR3 covers 18 residues. Written as DNA, the CDR3 is TGCAGCGTTGAAGATCACTTTAGGAGACAGGGATCAAGGAATACGCAGTATTTT. Encoded protein: CSVEDHFRRQGSRNTQYF.

The chain links TRBV18 to TRBJ1-4, with 10 bases aligning to TRBD1. After removal of 0 bases from V and 5 bases from J, the junction contained 0 bases not matched to a gene. The CDR3 is 15 amino acids. Germline V gives CDR1 KGHSH, CDR2 LQKENI. DNA of the CDR3: TGTGCCAGCTCACCACCGGGACAGGGGAATGAAAAACTGTTTTTT. Translating gives CASSPPGQGNEKLFF.

The chain uses TRBV3-1 (or the pseudogene TRBV3-2) and TRBJ1-5; 8 bases are a match to TRBD1. The CDR3 sequence is 16 residues long. Germline loops: CDR1 LGHDT, CDR2 YNNKEL (reference sequence). V shed 0 bases, J shed 7 bases, and the junction held 8 bases outside the gene matches. In nucleotides, the CDR3 is TGTGCCAGCAGCCAAGAAGTAGCAGGGGGCGGGCAGCCCCAGCATTTT. Encoded protein: CASSQEVAGGGQPQHF.

The CDR3 loop is CASSPRAGADTEAFF. CDR3 coding DNA: TGTGCCAGTAGTCCTCGGGCAGGGGCCGACACTGAAGCTTTCTTT. The genes are TRBV19 and TRBJ1-1, with D maybe TRBD1 (6 bases). CDR1 is LNHDA, CDR2 SQIVND, per germline (reference sequence). This CDR3 has 15 residues. V was clipped by 5 bases and J by 3 bases, with 16 bases between them.